This note documents a single T cell receptor (beta chain) sequence. The germline V gene has CDR1 MNHNY and CDR2 SVGAGI (reference sequence). CDR3 length: 16 amino acids. Germline trimming cut 4 bases from V and 0 bases from J; bases unmatched to any gene: 6. The source of the sample is a study of blood T cell repertoires in COVID-19. Study at large: Italy, Spain and the United States were the sources of the convalescent and acute COVID-19 samples. PBMCs, B-cell-depleted T cells, or T cells were the source of the cDNA or gDNA that made up the material.

As handled by the study authors: Amplification from reference gene primers served as the basis for estimated nucleated cell counts. Method: immunoSEQ multiplex PCR; TCRdb's copy keeps in-frame clones and lacks some. Clonal size and the V and J genes are those of that table, whereas D and trimming came from the DNA. The repertoire holds roughly 130,000 clones, with under 80% as singletons. The sequenced material came from peripheral blood. The TCR originated in a man older than 75 with acute or convalescent COVID-19. The rearrangement links TRBV6-6 to TRBJ2-3, with 8 bases fitting TRBD2. This CDR3 reads CASSLAGSTSTDTQYF. CDR3 DNA sequence: TGTGCCAGCAGTTTAGCGGGGTCTACTAGCACAGATACGCAGTATTTT.